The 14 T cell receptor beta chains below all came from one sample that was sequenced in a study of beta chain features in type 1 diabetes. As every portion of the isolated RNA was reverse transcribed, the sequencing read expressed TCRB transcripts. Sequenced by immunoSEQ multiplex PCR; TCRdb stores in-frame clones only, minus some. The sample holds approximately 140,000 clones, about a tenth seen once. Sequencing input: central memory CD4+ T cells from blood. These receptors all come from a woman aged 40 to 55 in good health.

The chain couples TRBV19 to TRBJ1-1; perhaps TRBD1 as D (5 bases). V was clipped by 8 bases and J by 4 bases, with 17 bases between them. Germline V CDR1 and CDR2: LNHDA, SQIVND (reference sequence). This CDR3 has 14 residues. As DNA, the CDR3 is TGTGCCAGTCTCCGCGGGGGTAGTCGCACTGAAGCTTTCTTT. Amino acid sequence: CASLRGGSRTEAFF.

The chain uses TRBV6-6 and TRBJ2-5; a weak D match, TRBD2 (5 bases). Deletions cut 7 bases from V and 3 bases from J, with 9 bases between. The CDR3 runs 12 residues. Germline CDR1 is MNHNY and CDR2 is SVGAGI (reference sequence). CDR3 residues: CASTDSEETQYF. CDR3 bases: TGTGCCAGCACGGACTCGGAAGAGACCCAGTACTTC.

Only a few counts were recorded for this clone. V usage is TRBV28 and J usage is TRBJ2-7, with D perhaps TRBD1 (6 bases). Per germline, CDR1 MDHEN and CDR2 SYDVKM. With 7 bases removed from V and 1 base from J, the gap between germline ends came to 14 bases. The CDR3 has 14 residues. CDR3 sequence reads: CASIPGDRSYEQYF. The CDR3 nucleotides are TGTGCCAGCATCCCAGGGGACCGGTCCTACGAGCAGTACTTC.

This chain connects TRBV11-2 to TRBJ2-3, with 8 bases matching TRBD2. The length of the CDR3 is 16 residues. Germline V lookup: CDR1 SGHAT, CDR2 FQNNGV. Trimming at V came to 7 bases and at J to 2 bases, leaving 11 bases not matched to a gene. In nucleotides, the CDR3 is TGTGCCAGCACTACTGGCGGGGGGACCCTCACAGATACGCAGTATTTT. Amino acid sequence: CASTTGGGTLTDTQYF.

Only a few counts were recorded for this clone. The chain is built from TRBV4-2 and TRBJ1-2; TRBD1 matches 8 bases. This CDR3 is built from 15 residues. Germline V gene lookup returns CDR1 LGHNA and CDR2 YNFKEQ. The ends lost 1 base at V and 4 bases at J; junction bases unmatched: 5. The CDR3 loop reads CASSQGRDRPYGYTF. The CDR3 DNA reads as TGTGCCAGCAGCCAAGGCCGGGACAGGCCCTATGGCTACACCTTC.

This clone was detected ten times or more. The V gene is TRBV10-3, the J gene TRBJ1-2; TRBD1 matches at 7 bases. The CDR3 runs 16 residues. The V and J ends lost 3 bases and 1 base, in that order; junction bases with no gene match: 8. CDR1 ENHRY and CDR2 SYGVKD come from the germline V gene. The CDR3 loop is CAISDPGTDVNYGYTF. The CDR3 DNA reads TGTGCCATCAGTGACCCCGGGACAGATGTTAACTATGGCTACACCTTC.

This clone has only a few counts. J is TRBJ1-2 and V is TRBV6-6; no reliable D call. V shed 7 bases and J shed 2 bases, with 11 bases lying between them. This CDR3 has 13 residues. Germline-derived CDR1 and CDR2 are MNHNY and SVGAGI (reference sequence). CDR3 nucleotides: TGTGCCAGCACGCGGGAAGCAAACTATGGCTACACCTTC. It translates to CASTREANYGYTF.

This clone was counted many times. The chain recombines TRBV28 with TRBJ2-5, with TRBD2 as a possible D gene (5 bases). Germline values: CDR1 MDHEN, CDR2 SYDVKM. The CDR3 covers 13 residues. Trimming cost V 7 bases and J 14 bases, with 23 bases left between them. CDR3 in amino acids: CASTRGGSGSVYF. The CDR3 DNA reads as TGTGCCAGCACTCGGGGTGGAAGTGGCTCGGTATACTTC.

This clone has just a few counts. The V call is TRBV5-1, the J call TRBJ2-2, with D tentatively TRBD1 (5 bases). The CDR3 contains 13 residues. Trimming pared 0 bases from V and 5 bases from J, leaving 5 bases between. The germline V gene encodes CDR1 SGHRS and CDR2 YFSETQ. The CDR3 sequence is CASSLAGTGELFF. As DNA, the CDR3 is TGCGCCAGCAGCTTGGCAGGGACCGGGGAGCTGTTTTTT.

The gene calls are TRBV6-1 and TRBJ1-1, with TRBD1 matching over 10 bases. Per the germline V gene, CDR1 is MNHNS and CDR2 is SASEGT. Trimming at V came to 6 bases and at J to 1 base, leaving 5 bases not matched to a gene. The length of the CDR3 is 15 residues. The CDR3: CASRDRGLTNTEAFF. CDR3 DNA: TGTGCCAGCAGAGACAGGGGGCTGACGAACACTGAAGCTTTCTTT.

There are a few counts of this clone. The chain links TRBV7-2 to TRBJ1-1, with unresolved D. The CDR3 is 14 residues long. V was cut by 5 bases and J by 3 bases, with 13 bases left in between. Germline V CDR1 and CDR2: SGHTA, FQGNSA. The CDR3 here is CASSAGRLDTEAFF. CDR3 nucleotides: TGTGCCAGCAGCGCAGGTCGGCTGGACACTGAAGCTTTCTTT.

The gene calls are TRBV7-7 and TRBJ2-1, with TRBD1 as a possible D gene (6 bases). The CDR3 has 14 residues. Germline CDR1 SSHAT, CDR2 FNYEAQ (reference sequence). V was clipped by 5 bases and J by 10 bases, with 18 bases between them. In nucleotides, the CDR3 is TGTGCCAGCAGCCCCCAGCAGGGGCTTATGGAGCAGTTCTTC. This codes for CASSPQQGLMEQFF.

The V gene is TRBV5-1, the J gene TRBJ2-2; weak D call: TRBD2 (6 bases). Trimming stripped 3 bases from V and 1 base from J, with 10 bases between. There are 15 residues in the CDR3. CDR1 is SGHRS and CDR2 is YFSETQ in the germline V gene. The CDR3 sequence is CASSWGVRNTGELFF. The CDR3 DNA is TGCGCCAGCAGCTGGGGGGTCCGGAACACCGGGGAGCTGTTTTTT.

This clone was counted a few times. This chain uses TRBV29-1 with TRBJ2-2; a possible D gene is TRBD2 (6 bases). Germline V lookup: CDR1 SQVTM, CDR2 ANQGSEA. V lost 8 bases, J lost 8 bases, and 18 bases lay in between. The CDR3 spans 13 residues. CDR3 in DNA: TGCAGCTCCTTGACGACTAGTTCGGGGGAGCTGTTTTTT. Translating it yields CSSLTTSSGELFF.